The rows below give T cell receptor beta chains drawn from one sample of a study of PD-1 blockade in classical Hodgkin lymphoma. The repertoire was sequenced with immunoSEQ multiplex PCR; TCRdb's copy has only in-frame clones and lacks some. In the table there are 13,000 to 15,000 clones, more than 65% of which are singletons. Sequenced here: peripheral blood mononuclear cells (PBMCs), sampled at baseline. The receptor set was obtained from a human donor with classical Hodgkin lymphoma. Each CDR3 is given with its conserved first and last residue. D genes are given only for firm matches. Clone size is given for some rows only: seen once, a few or many times, or a class if the clone is expanded.

v_call	clone_size	d_call	j_call	cdr3_aa	cdr3_nt
TRBV9	few	.	TRBJ1-1	CASSDRGTEAFF	TGTGCCAGCAGCGATAGGGGAACTGAAGCTTTCTTT
TRBV6-1	.	.	TRBJ1-2	CASSEDISNYGYTF	TGTGCCAGCAGTGAGGACATTTCTAACTATGGCTACACCTTC
TRBV2	.	.	TRBJ2-2	CASSVIRDTGELFF	TGTGCCAGCAGTGTAATTAGGGACACCGGGGAGCTGTTTTTT
TRBV4-1	.	.	TRBJ2-1	CASSQVNWGEQFF	TGCGCCAGCAGCCAAGTCAACTGGGGCGAGCAGTTCTTC
TRBV7-2	.	TRBD1	TRBJ1-4	CASSLQGGKLFF	TGTGCCAGCAGCTTACAAGGGGGCAAACTGTTTTTT
TRBV7-2	.	.	TRBJ2-5	CASSLRQSQETQYF	TGTGCCAGCAGCTTAAGACAGTCCCAAGAGACCCAGTACTTC
TRBV5-1	.	.	TRBJ1-2	CASSLPEKISYTF	TGCGCCAGCAGCTTGCCGGAGAAAATCAGCTACACCTTC
TRBV27	few	.	TRBJ2-3	CASTLGGAGGTQYF	TGTGCCAGCACCCTAGGGGGGGCAGGGGGTACGCAGTATTTT
TRBV7-2	.	.	TRBJ2-1	CASSPLLPAFF	TGTGCCAGCAGCCCTCTCCTTCCGGCGTTCTTC
TRBV2	once	.	TRBJ2-2	CASSPSRGWGTGELFF	TGTGCCAGCAGTCCCTCCCGAGGGTGGGGGACCGGGGAGCTGTTTTTT
TRBV2	few	.	TRBJ1-1	CHLGSGAREVNTEAFF	TGCCATTTGGGGTCGGGGGCGCGTGAAGTGAACACTGAAGCTTTCTTT
TRBV9	.	TRBD1	TRBJ1-6	CASSGQGRNSPLHF	TGTGCCAGCAGCGGACAGGGCCGTAATTCACCCCTCCACTTT
TRBV5-4	.	.	TRBJ1-1	CASSLLLSGMNTEAFF	TGTGCCAGCAGCTTGTTACTCTCAGGGATGAACACTGAAGCTTTCTTT
TRBV7-2	.	TRBD2	TRBJ2-2	CASSLGGGGNTGELFF	TGTGCCAGCAGCTTAGGGGGCGGGGGGAACACCGGGGAGCTGTTTTTT
TRBV29-1	.	.	TRBJ1-2	CSVVGGDGAYGYTF	TGCAGCGTTGTGGGCGGGGACGGGGCCTATGGCTACACCTTC
TRBV7-2	.	.	TRBJ2-7	CASGISQGYEQYF	TGTGCCAGCGGCATTTCACAGGGTTACGAGCAGTACTTC
TRBV15	.	.	TRBJ2-5	CATSRVAQETQYF	TGTGCCACCAGCAGAGTCGCCCAAGAGACCCAGTACTTC
TRBV18	.	TRBD1	TRBJ1-1	CASSRETGGTEAFF	TGTGCCAGCTCACGGGAAACAGGGGGTACTGAAGCTTTCTTT
TRBV6-5	.	.	TRBJ2-7	CASSYSGDYEQYF	TGTGCCAGCAGTTACTCGGGAGACTACGAGCAGTACTTC
TRBV19	.	.	TRBJ2-2	CASSIGRTNTGELFF	TGTGCCAGTAGTATTGGGCGGACGAACACCGGGGAGCTGTTTTTT
TRBV6-6	.	TRBD1	TRBJ1-1	CASSDRENTEAFF	TGTGCCAGCAGTGACAGGGAGAACACTGAAGCTTTCTTT
TRBV4-1	.	.	TRBJ1-1	CASSQREVTEAFF	TGCGCCAGCAGCCAAAGGGAGGTAACTGAAGCTTTCTTT
TRBV10-3	few	.	TRBJ1-6	CAISARFDNSPLHF	TGTGCCATCAGTGCGCGTTTTGATAATTCACCCCTCCACTTT
TRBV7-3	.	.	TRBJ2-7	CASSLTLTLREQYF	TGTGCCAGCAGCTTAACGCTGACCCTCCGCGAGCAGTACTTC
TRBV11-2	.	.	TRBJ2-7	CASSFGGPEQYF	TGTGCCAGCAGCTTTGGTGGGCCCGAGCAGTACTTC
TRBV6-4	.	TRBD1	TRBJ2-7	CASRGGDRASYEQYF	TGTGCCAGCAGAGGGGGGGACAGGGCCTCCTACGAGCAGTACTTC
TRBV30	.	.	TRBJ1-4	CAWSPAPVDEKLFF	TGTGCCTGGAGTCCCGCACCGGTGGATGAAAAACTGTTTTTT
TRBV5-4	.	.	TRBJ2-7	CASSLRTTVYEQYF	TGTGCCAGCAGCTTGCGGACTACGGTCTACGAGCAGTACTTC
TRBV6-1	.	.	TRBJ1-2	CASMTPGYYGYTF	TGTGCCAGCATGACACCCGGGTACTATGGCTACACCTTC
TRBV5-1	.	.	TRBJ1-1	CASSLAGGRGEEAFF	TGCGCCAGCAGCTTGGCCGGGGGGCGCGGAGAGGAAGCTTTCTTT
TRBV4-1	few	.	TRBJ2-5	CASSQGTGEETQYF	TGCGCCAGCAGCCAAGGGACCGGGGAGGAGACCCAGTACTTC
TRBV14	.	.	TRBJ1-6	CASSRGTGFYNSPLHF	TGTGCCAGCAGCCGAGGTACAGGTTTCTATAATTCACCCCTCCACTTT
TRBV19	.	TRBD2	TRBJ2-3	CASSNLAGGDTQYF	TGTGCCAGTAGTAATCTAGCGGGGGGGGATACGCAGTATTTT
TRBV11-2	.	.	TRBJ2-1	CASSSDQTYNEQFF	TGTGCCAGCAGCTCTGACCAGACCTACAATGAGCAGTTCTTC
TRBV19	.	TRBD2	TRBJ2-1	CASSGSGTSADEQFF	TGTGCCAGTAGTGGCTCCGGGACTAGCGCCGATGAGCAGTTCTTC
TRBV28	.	.	TRBJ2-5	CASSLFGRSETQYF	TGTGCCAGCAGTTTATTTGGCAGGTCGGAGACCCAGTACTTC
TRBV7-9	once	.	TRBJ2-5	CASSLAQGGETQYF	TGTGCCAGCAGCTTAGCCCAGGGAGGTGAGACCCAGTACTTC
TRBV5-6	.	.	TRBJ2-5	CASSLVRGSQETQYF	TGTGCCAGCAGCTTGGTACGGGGCTCACAAGAGACCCAGTACTTC
TRBV7-2	.	.	TRBJ2-7	CASSLLGNEQYF	TGTGCCAGCAGCTTACTAGGTAACGAGCAGTACTTC
TRBV5-4	.	TRBD1	TRBJ2-3	CASSNRRDSSTDTQYF	TGTGCCAGCAGCAACCGCCGGGACAGTAGCACAGATACGCAGTATTTT
TRBV19	once	TRBD2	TRBJ2-1	CASSTQLAGHYNEQFF	TGTGCCAGTAGTACCCAACTAGCGGGGCACTACAATGAGCAGTTCTTC
TRBV23-1	.	TRBD1	TRBJ2-2	CATQGADTGELFF	TGCGCCACGCAGGGGGCGGACACCGGGGAGCTGTTTTTT
TRBV7-8	.	TRBD2	TRBJ2-2	CASSWTSTTGELFF	TGTGCCAGCAGCTGGACTAGCACGACCGGGGAGCTATTTTTT
TRBV6-1	.	.	TRBJ1-1	CASRSGRHEAFF	TGTGCCAGCAGATCTGGACGGCATGAAGCTTTCTTT
TRBV19	.	TRBD1	TRBJ1-2	CASSIKTGQGYGYTF	TGTGCCAGTAGTATAAAGACCGGACAGGGCTATGGCTACACCTTC
TRBV7-9	.	.	TRBJ2-3	CASRVPSTDTQYF	TGTGCCAGCAGGGTCCCTAGCACAGATACGCAGTATTTT